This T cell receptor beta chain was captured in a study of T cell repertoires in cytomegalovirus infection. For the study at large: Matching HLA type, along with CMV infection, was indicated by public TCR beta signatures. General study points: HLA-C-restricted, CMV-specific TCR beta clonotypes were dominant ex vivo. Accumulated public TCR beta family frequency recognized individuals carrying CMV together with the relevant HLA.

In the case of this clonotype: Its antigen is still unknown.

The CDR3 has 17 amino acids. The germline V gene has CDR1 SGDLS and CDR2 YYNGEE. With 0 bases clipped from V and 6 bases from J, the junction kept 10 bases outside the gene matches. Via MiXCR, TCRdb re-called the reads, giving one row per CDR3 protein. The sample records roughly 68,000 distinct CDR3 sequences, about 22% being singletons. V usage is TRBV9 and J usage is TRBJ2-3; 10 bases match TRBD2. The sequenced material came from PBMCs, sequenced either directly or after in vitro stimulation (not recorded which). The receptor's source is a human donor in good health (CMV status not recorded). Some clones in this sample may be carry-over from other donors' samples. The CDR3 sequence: CASSVDPAGGQRDTQYF. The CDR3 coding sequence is TGTGCCAGCAGCGTAGATCCAGCGGGAGGGCAAAGGGATACGCAGTATTTT.